The 4 T cell receptor beta chains below all came from one sample that was sequenced in a study of CD8 T cell repertoires and HIV-1 epitope variants. Some clones are missing from TCRdb's copy, which holds only in-frame ones; the method was immunoSEQ multiplex PCR. The sample shows 80,000 to 95,000 clones, 70% to 75% of them seen only once. Sample: uncultured baseline CD8+ T cells from peripheral blood mononuclear cells (PBMCs). The source is a male donor with HIV.

The V and J genes are TRBV7-9 and TRBJ1-2; D not resolved. CDR3 size: 16 residues. Germline V gives CDR1 SEHNR, CDR2 FQNEAQ (reference sequence). Between the trimmed V and J ends, which lost 1 base and 6 bases, there was a span of 18 bases. CDR3 bases: TGTGCCAGCAGCTTAGAAGTTAGGGTTCTGAAGAATGGCTACACCTTC. Encoded protein: CASSLEVRVLKNGYTF.

V is TRBV7-8 and J is TRBJ1-5, with TRBD1 matching 10 bases. Trimming at V came to 5 bases and at J to 0 bases, leaving 13 bases not matched to a gene. The CDR3 contains 19 residues. Germline V CDR1 and CDR2: SGHVS, FQNEAQ. The CDR3 DNA sequence: TGTGCCAGCAGCCCCAAGGGGGACAGGGGACTCCTTAGCAATCAGCCCCAGCATTTT. Its translation is CASSPKGDRGLLSNQPQHF.

This clone was picked up one time. The gene calls are TRBV7-2 and TRBJ2-1; D is perhaps TRBD2 (6 bases). The CDR3 contains 16 residues. V lost 0 bases, J lost 0 bases, and 9 bases lay in between. Germline values: CDR1 SGHTA, CDR2 FQGNSA. The CDR3: CASSLAGGRSYNEQFF. For the CDR3, the DNA is TGTGCCAGCAGCTTAGCCGGGGGTCGCTCCTACAATGAGCAGTTCTTC.

V usage is TRBV6-5 and J usage is TRBJ1-6; tentative D call: TRBD1 (6 bases). Germline-derived CDR1 and CDR2 are MNHEY and SVGAGI. This CDR3 spans 13 amino acids. V was cut by 6 bases and J by 4 bases, with 7 bases left in between. This chain's CDR3 is CASRDSYNSPLHF. CDR3 in DNA: TGTGCCAGCAGGGACAGTTATAATTCACCCCTCCACTTT.